This T cell receptor beta chain was identified in a study of blood T cell repertoires in COVID-19. Everyone who took part was roughly 18 to 89 years old, and they came from 24 US areas. Assay: immunoSEQ multiplex PCR; the TCRdb copy retains only in-frame clones and omits some. The data hold about 210,000 clones, with 80% observed a single time. The sequencing sample was made of PBMCs or T cells enriched from blood (not recorded which). This sequence originates from a man between 25 and 39 years old with acute COVID-19.

CDR3 sequence (DNA): TGCGCCAGCAGCCAGGGGCCGGGACTAGGAGAGACCCAGTACTTC. It yields the protein CASSQGPGLGETQYF. This sequence joins TRBV4-1 and TRBJ2-5, with TRBD2 matching 8 bases. The ends lost 3 bases at V and 4 bases at J; junction bases unmatched: 7. The CDR3 extends over 15 amino acids. Germline V gives CDR1 MGHRA, CDR2 YSYEKL.